This T cell receptor beta chain was found in a study of blood T cell repertoires in COVID-19. The wider study: Samples taken during acute and convalescent COVID-19 were collected in the United States, Italy and Spain. T cells, B-cell-depleted T cells, or PBMCs supplied cDNA or gDNA.

In the original analysis: Counts of nucleated cells, estimated from reference gene primer amplification, were obtained. Assay used: immunoSEQ multiplex PCR; TCRdb lists only in-frame clones, some missing. Clone size and V and J calls were adopted from that table, with D and trimming inferred from the DNA. The sample records about 110,000 clones, around four fifths being singletons. The CDR3 length is 17 residues. Trimming shortened V by 1 base and J by 8 bases, and 20 bases separated the two germline ends. Germline V lookup: CDR1 SGHAT, CDR2 FQNNGV. The specimen sequenced was peripheral blood. This receptor was obtained from a man aged 65 to 79 with acute or convalescent COVID-19. The chain has TRBV11-2 and TRBJ1-4, with D maybe TRBD1 (6 bases). The DNA of the CDR3 is TGTGCCAGCAGCTTAGGAGACCACACGGCAGGGGACGAAAAACTGTTTTTT. It yields the protein CASSLGDHTAGDEKLFF.